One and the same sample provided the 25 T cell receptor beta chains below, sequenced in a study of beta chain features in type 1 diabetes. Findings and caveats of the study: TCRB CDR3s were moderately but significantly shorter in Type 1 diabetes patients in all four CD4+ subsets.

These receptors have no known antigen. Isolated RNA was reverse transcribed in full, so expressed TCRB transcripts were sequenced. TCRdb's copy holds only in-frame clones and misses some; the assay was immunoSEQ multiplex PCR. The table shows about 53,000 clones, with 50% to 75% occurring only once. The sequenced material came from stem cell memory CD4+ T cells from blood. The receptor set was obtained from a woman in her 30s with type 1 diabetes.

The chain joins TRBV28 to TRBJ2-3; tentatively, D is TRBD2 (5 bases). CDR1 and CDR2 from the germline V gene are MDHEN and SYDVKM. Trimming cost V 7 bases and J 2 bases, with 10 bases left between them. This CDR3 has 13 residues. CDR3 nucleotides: TGTGCCAGCACGGGGAGCTACACAGATACGCAGTATTTT. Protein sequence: CASTGSYTDTQYF.

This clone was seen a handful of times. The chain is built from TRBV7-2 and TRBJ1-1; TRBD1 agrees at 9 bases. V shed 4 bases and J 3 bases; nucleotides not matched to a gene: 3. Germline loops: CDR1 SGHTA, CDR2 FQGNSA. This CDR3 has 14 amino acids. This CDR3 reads CASSSGTGYTEAFF. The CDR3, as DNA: TGTGCCAGCAGCTCCGGGACAGGGTACACTGAAGCTTTCTTT.

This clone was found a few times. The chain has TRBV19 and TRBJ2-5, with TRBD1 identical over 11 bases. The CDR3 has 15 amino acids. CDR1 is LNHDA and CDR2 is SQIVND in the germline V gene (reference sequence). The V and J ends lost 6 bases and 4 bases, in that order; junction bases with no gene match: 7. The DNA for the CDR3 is TGTGCCAGTAGGGGCGGACAGGGGGCAGGAGAGACCCAGTACTTC. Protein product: CASRGGQGAGETQYF.

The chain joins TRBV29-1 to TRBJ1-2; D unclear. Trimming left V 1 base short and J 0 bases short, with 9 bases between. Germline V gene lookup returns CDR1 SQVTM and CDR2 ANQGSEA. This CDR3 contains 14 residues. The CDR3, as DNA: TGCAGCGTTGAAGGCAGGTCCTCTAACTATGGCTACACCTTC. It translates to CSVEGRSSNYGYTF.

CDR3 nucleotides: TGTGCCAGCAGGTATGACAGGGATGGCTACACCTTC. Translated: CASRYDRDGYTF. The chain recombines TRBV5-6 with TRBJ1-2, with 7 nucleotides matching TRBD1. The CDR3 is 12 residues long. Germline V lookup: CDR1 SGHDT, CDR2 YYEEEE. The ends lost 5 bases at V and 6 bases at J; junction bases unmatched: 4.

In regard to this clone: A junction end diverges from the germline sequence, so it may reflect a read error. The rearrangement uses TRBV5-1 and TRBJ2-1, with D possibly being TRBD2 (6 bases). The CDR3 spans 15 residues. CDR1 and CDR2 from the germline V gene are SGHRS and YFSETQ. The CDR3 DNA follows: TGCGCCAGCGGCTTTTCGGGAGCATCCTACAATGAGCAGTTCTTC. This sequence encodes CASGFSGASYNEQFF.

The CDR3 here is CASSRGTGFYNEQFF. DNA of the CDR3: TGTGCCAGCAGCCGCGGGACAGGGTTTTACAATGAGCAGTTCTTC. The chain couples TRBV11-2 to TRBJ2-1; 9 bases line up with TRBD1. V lost 5 bases to trimming and J lost 4 bases; unmatched junction nucleotides: 6. CDR1 and CDR2 (germline): SGHAT, FQNNGV. The CDR3 extends over 15 amino acids.

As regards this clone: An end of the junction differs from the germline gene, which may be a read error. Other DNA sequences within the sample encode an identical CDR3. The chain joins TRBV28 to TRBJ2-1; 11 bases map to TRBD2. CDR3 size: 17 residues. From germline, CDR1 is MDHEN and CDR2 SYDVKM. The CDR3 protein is CASRPNLAGGPWDEQFF. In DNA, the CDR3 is TGTGCCAGCAGGCCCAACTTAGCGGGAGGGCCCTGGGATGAACAGTTCTTC.

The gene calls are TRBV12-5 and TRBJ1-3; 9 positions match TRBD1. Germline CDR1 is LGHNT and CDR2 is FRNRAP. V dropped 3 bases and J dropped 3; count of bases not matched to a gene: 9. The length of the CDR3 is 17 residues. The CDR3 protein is CASGLTTGTGIGNTIYF. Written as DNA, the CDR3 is TGTGCTAGTGGTTTAACAACCGGGACAGGGATTGGAAACACCATATATTTT. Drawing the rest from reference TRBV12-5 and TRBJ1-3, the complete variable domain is DARVTQTPRHKVTEMGQEVTMRCQPILGHNTVFWYRQTMMQGLELLAYFRNRAPLDDSGMPKDRFSAEMPDATLATLKIQPSEPRDSAVYFCASGLTTGTGIGNTIYFGEGSWLTVV.

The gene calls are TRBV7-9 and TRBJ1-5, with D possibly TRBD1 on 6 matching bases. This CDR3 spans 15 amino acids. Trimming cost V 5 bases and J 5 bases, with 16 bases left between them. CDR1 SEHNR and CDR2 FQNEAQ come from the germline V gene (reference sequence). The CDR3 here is CASSPGRGYDQPQHF. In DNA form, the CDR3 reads TGTGCCAGCAGCCCCGGCAGGGGCTACGATCAGCCCCAGCATTTT. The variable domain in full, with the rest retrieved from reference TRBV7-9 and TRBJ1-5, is DTGVSQNPRHKITKRGQNVTFRCDPISEHNRLYWYRQTLGQGPEFLTYFQNEAQLEKSRLLSDRFSAERPKGSFSTLEIQRTEQGDSAMYLCASSPGRGYDQPQHFGDGTRLSIL.

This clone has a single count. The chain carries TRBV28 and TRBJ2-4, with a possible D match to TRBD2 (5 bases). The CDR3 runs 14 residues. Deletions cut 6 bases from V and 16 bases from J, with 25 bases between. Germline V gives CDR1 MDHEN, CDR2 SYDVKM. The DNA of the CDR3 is TGTGCCAGCAGCCTCCAGGATCTGGGTCCGGGAAGTTACTTC. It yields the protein CASSLQDLGPGSYF.

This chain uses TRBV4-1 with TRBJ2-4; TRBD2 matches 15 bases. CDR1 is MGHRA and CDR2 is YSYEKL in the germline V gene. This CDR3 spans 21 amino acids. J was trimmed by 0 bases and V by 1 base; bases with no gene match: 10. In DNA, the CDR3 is TGCGCCAGCAGCCAAGGGCGAGGACTAGCGGGAGGGGGACTAGCCAAAAACATTCAGTACTTC. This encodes CASSQGRGLAGGGLAKNIQYF.

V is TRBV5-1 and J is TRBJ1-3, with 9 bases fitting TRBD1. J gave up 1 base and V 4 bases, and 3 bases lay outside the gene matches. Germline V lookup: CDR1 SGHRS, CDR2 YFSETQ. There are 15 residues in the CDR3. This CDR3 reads CASSVGQGSGNTIYF. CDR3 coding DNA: TGCGCCAGCAGCGTTGGACAGGGGTCTGGAAACACCATATATTTT.

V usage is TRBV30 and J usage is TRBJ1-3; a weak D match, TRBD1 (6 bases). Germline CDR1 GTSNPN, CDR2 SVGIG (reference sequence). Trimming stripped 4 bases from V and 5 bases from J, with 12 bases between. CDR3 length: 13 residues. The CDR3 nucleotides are TGTGCCTGGAATTGGGACAAGAGAAACACCATATATTTT. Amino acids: CAWNWDKRNTIYF. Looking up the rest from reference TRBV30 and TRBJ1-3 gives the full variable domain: SQTIHQWPATLVQPVGSPLSLECTVEGTSNPNLYWYRQAAGRGLQLLFYSVGIGQISSEVPQNLSASRPQDRQFILSSKKLLLSDSGFYLCAWNWDKRNTIYFGEGSWLTVV.

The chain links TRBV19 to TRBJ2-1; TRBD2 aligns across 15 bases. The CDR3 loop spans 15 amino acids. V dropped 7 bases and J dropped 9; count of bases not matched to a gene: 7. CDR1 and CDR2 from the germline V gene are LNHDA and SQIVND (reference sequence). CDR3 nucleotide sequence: TGTGCCAGTAAACCCTGGACTAGCGGGAGGGTTGAGCAGTTCTTC. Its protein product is CASKPWTSGRVEQFF. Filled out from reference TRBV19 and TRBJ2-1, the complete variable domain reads DGGITQSPKYLFRKEGQNVTLSCEQNLNHDAMYWYRQDPGQGLRLIYYSQIVNDFQKGDIAEGYSVSREKKESFPLTVTSAQKNPTAFYLCASKPWTSGRVEQFFGPGTRLTVL.

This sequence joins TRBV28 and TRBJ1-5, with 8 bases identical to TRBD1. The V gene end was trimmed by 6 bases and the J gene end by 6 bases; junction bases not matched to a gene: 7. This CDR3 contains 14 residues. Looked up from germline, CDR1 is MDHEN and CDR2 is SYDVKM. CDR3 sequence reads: CASRSQGASQPQHF. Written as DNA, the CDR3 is TGTGCCAGCAGGTCCCAGGGGGCGTCTCAGCCCCAGCATTTT.

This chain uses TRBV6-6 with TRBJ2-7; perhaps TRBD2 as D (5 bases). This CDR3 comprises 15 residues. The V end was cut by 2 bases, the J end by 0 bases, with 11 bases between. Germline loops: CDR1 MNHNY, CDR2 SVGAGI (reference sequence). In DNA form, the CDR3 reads TGTGCCAGCAGTTACGGGCTAGGAGGCTCCTACGAGCAGTACTTC. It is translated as CASSYGLGGSYEQYF.

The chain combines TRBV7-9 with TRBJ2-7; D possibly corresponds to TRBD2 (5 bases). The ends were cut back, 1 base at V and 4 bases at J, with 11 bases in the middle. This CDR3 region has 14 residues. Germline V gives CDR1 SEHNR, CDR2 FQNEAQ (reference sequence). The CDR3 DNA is TGTGCCAGCAGCTTAGGACACGGAGGATACGAGCAGTACTTC. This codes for CASSLGHGGYEQYF.

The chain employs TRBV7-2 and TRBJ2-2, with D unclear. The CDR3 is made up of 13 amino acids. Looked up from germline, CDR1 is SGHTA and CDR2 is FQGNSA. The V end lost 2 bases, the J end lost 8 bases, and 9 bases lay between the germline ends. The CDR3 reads CASSLTKWGELFF. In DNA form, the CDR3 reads TGTGCCAGCAGCTTAACTAAGTGGGGGGAGCTGTTTTTT.

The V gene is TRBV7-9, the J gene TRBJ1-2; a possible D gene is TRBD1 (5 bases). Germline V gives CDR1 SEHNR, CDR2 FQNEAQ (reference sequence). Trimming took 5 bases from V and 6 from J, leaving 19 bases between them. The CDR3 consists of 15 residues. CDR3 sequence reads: CASSAPAQAVHGYTF. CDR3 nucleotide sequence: TGTGCCAGCAGCGCCCCCGCACAGGCGGTCCATGGCTACACCTTC.

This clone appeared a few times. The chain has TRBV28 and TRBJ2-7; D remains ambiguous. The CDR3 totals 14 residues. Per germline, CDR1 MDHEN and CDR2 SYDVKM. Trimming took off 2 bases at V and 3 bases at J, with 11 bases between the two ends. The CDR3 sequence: CASSLIQLHYEQYF. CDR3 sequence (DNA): TGTGCCAGCAGTTTAATCCAACTACACTACGAGCAGTACTTC. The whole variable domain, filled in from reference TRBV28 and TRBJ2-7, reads DVKVTQSSRYLVKRTGEKVFLECVQDMDHENMFWYRQDPGLGLRLIYFSYDVKMKEKGDIPEGYSVSREKKERFSLILESASTNQTSMYLCASSLIQLHYEQYFGPGTRLTVT.

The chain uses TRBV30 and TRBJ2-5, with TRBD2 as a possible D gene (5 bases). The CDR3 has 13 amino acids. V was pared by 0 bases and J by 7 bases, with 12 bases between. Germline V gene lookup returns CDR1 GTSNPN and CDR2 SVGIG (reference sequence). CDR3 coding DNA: TGTGCCTGGAGTGTAAATCGCCGGGGGACCCAGTACTTC. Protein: CAWSVNRRGTQYF.

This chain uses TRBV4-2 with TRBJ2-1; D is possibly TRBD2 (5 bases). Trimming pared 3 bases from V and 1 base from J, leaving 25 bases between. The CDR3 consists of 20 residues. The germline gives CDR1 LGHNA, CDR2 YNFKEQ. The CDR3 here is CASSHLGTSGLWRSYNEQFF. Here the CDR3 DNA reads TGTGCCAGCAGCCACTTAGGAACCTCGGGCCTTTGGAGGTCCTACAATGAGCAGTTCTTC.

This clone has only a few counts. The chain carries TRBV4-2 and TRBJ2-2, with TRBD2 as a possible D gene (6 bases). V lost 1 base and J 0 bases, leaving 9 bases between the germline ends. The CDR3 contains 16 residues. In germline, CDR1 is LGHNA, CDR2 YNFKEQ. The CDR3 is CASSQATGANTGELFF. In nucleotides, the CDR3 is TGTGCCAGCAGCCAAGCTACGGGAGCGAACACCGGGGAGCTGTTTTTT.

The CDR3 bases are TGTGCCATCAGTGCAGGGATCGATCAGCCCCAGCATTTT. Translated, it gives CAISAGIDQPQHF. The chain carries TRBV10-3 and TRBJ1-5, with a weak D call TRBD1 (5 bases). The ends were cut back, 4 bases at V and 5 bases at J, with 9 bases in the middle. Germline values: CDR1 ENHRY, CDR2 SYGVKD. The CDR3 totals 13 residues.